Listed here is a single T cell receptor (beta chain). This specimen belongs to a study of blood T cell repertoires in COVID-19. Study as a whole: COVID-19 samples, acute and convalescent, were from the United States, Italy and Spain. Nucleic acid was either cDNA or gDNA, and it came from T cells, B-cell-depleted T cells, or PBMCs.

Authors' data handling: The authors estimated nucleated cell counts from reference gene primer amplification. Some clones are missing from TCRdb's copy, which holds only in-frame ones; the method was immunoSEQ multiplex PCR. The DNA was the basis for D and trimming; V, J and clone size are from that table. The table lists roughly 250,000 clones, about four fifths of them singletons, with about 2.9% in the top ten. The TCR was taken from a woman aged 55-69 years with active or convalescent COVID-19. Material for sequencing was peripheral blood.

This CDR3 reads CASGLVGSSRGHLEQFF. CDR3 coding DNA: TGTGCTAGTGGTTTGGTAGGGTCGAGCCGGGGACACCTCGAGCAGTTCTTC. The V call is TRBV12-5, the J call TRBJ2-1, with a tentative D call TRBD1 (6 bases). Trimming shortened V by 0 bases and J by 10 bases, and 22 bases separated the two germline ends. This CDR3 comprises 17 residues. CDR1 is LGHNT, CDR2 FRNRAP, per germline.